The clone carrying this T cell receptor (beta chain) was counted only a few times. As yet, its antigen is unknown. V gave up 2 bases and J gave up 2 bases; unmatched junction bases: 7. This CDR3 comprises 16 residues. The germline V gene encodes CDR1 KGHSH and CDR2 LQKENI. This sample is drawn from a study of identical twins. Broader study findings: An excess of low generation probability was shown by twin-shared out-of-frame alpha sequences. Invariant cells of the MAIT and iNKT types might have partly distorted the zero-insertion analyses.

Carrying unique molecular identifiers, the cDNA also gained a universal primer site through template switching. Using its own MiXCR run on the 5' RACE reads, TCRdb lists one record per CDR3 protein. The table has approximately 700,000 distinct CDR3 sequences, roughly 6.2% seen once. Sequencing was done on a sample of naive T cells sorted from blood. This TCR came from a young man in good health. V gene TRBV18 combines with J gene TRBJ2-3; the match to TRBD1 covers 7 bases. CDR3 sequence (DNA): TGTGCCAGCTCACCATTCCGGACAGGCCTCACAGATACGCAGTATTTT. It codes for CASSPFRTGLTDTQYF.